The 20 T cell receptor beta chains in this list originate from one sample, sequenced in a study of blood T cell repertoires in COVID-19. Some clones are missing from TCRdb's copy, which holds only in-frame ones; the method was immunoSEQ multiplex PCR. The sample lists 200,000 to 250,000 clones; about 90% were seen once. Sample: PBMCs or T cells enriched from blood (not recorded which). The origin of the receptors is a man aged 25-45 years who had recovered from COVID-19.

The chain employs TRBV2 and TRBJ2-1; 9 bases fit TRBD2. From germline, CDR1 is SNHLY and CDR2 FYNNEI. After removal of 7 bases from V and 4 bases from J, the junction contained 11 bases not matched to a gene. This CDR3 region has 16 residues. The DNA for the CDR3 is TGTGCCAGCATGGACCCCCAGCGGGGGGTTTACAATGAGCAGTTCTTC. It codes for CASMDPQRGVYNEQFF.

This chain joins TRBV5-1 and TRBJ2-3; 8 nucleotides line up with TRBD2. This CDR3 spans 15 amino acids. CDR1 is SGHRS, CDR2 YFSETQ, per germline. Trimming removed 0 bases from V and 8 bases from J; junction bases left unmatched: 8. CDR3 in amino acids: CASSLGMSGGSTQYF. CDR3 nucleotide sequence: TGCGCCAGCAGCTTGGGGATGTCGGGGGGGTCTACGCAGTATTTT. The complete variable domain, with remaining parts taken from reference TRBV5-1 and TRBJ2-3, reads KAGVTQTPRYLIKTRGQQVTLSCSPISGHRSVSWYQQTPGQGLQFLFEYFSETQRNKGNFPGRFSGRQFSNSRSEMNVSTLELGDSALYLCASSLGMSGGSTQYFGPGTRLTVL.

This rearrangement joins TRBV5-1 to TRBJ1-1, with D uncertain. The CDR3 spans 15 residues. Germline V CDR1 and CDR2: SGHRS, YFSETQ. V was cut by 1 base and J by 4 bases, with 14 bases left in between. This CDR3 reads CASSLPEGAGTEAFF. In DNA form, the CDR3 reads TGCGCCAGCAGCTTGCCCGAGGGTGCGGGCACTGAAGCTTTCTTT.

The genes are TRBV15 and TRBJ2-3, with D possibly TRBD2 on 6 matching bases. Germline values: CDR1 LNHNV, CDR2 YYDKDF (reference sequence). The CDR3 spans 15 residues. The germline V and J ends were trimmed by 1 base and 4 bases, with 12 bases remaining between them. In DNA form, the CDR3 reads TGTGCCACCAGCAGAGTCCCGGAGGGCTCAGATACGCAGTATTTT. Translating it yields CATSRVPEGSDTQYF.

The gene calls are TRBV7-2 and TRBJ2-7, with 8 bases aligning to TRBD2. V lost 3 bases to trimming and J lost 4 bases; unmatched junction nucleotides: 2. Germline CDR1 and CDR2: SGHTA and FQGNSA. The CDR3 has 13 amino acids. CDR3 in amino acids: CASSFGLAYEQYF. The CDR3 region has the DNA TGTGCCAGCAGCTTTGGACTAGCTTACGAGCAGTACTTC.

V gene TRBV28 combines with J gene TRBJ1-2; no definite D call. Looked up from germline, CDR1 is MDHEN and CDR2 is SYDVKM. CDR3 length: 12 amino acids. V lost 3 bases to trimming and J lost 4 bases, with 6 bases between them. CDR3 loop: CASSFLSYGYTF. CDR3 nucleotide sequence: TGTGCCAGCAGTTTTCTGAGCTATGGCTACACCTTC.

This clone was counted only a few times. This chain uses TRBV5-1 with TRBJ1-4; TRBD1 might be the D (6 bases). The CDR3 consists of 15 residues. Trimming removed 2 bases at V and 7 bases at J, with 15 bases between. Germline values: CDR1 SGHRS, CDR2 YFSETQ. CDR3 amino acids: CASSLTQGNVEKLFF. The CDR3 region has the DNA TGCGCCAGCAGCTTAACCCAGGGGAACGTTGAAAAACTGTTTTTT.

The chain employs TRBV19 and TRBJ1-1; no clear D gene. The V gene lost 3 bases and the J gene lost 6 bases, with 5 bases spanning the gap. CDR3 length equals 11 residues. Looked up from germline, CDR1 is LNHDA and CDR2 is SQIVND (reference sequence). CDR3 sequence reads: CASSMQAEAFF. CDR3 DNA: TGTGCCAGTAGTATGCAGGCTGAAGCTTTCTTT.

The chain employs TRBV5-6 and TRBJ1-5; D not certain. V shed 7 bases and J shed 7 bases, with 21 bases lying between them. The CDR3 runs to 15 residues. The germline CDR1 and CDR2 sequences are SGHDT and YYEEEE. In DNA form, the CDR3 reads TGTGCCAGCTCATACCTTGGCGGGTTAGGACAGCCCCAGCATTTT. This encodes CASSYLGGLGQPQHF.

The gene calls are TRBV27 and TRBJ2-3; 7 bases line up with TRBD1. CDR1 and CDR2 (germline): MNHEY, SMNVEV (reference sequence). The CDR3 runs 15 residues. J gave up 4 bases and V 5 bases, and 9 bases lay outside the gene matches. The CDR3 here is CASSTRGLLSDTQYF. CDR3 DNA: TGTGCCAGCAGTACGAGGGGGCTCTTGTCAGATACGCAGTATTTT.

This chain joins TRBV20-1 and TRBJ2-7; 12 bases align to TRBD2. Germline lookup yields CDR1 DFQATT and CDR2 SNEGSKA (reference sequence). V dropped 3 bases and J dropped 0; count of bases not matched to a gene: 12. The CDR3 contains 18 residues. The CDR3 region has the DNA TGCAGTGCTAGTTTGGGGCTAGCGGGGGGGACCTTCTCCTACGAGCAGTACTTC. Amino acid sequence: CSASLGLAGGTFSYEQYF.

The rearrangement joins TRBV5-4 to TRBJ1-2; a possible D gene is TRBD1 (5 bases). V was shortened by 7 bases and J by 4 bases, with 17 bases between the two germline ends. CDR3 length: 14 amino acids. Germline V gene sequence: CDR1 SGHNT, CDR2 YYREEE (reference sequence). The CDR3 spells CASRSARGSYGYTF. The CDR3 DNA reads TGTGCCAGCCGGTCGGCTAGGGGTTCCTATGGCTACACCTTC.

The CDR3 DNA reads TGTGCCAGCAGTTTAGGGACAGAGGGCGAGCAGTACTTC. Its protein product is CASSLGTEGEQYF. This chain links TRBV28 with TRBJ2-7; 7 bases match TRBD1. In germline, CDR1 is MDHEN, CDR2 SYDVKM. V trimming: 2 bases; J trimming: 6 bases; junction bases outside the gene matches: 4. The CDR3 is 13 residues long.

The genes are TRBV3-1 (or the pseudogene TRBV3-2) and TRBJ1-5; TRBD1 matches at 7 bases. CDR1 LGHDT and CDR2 YNNKEL come from the germline V gene (reference sequence). The CDR3 is 18 residues long. The trim removed 1 base at V and 6 bases at J, leaving 15 bases unmatched. CDR3 nucleotide sequence: TGTGCCAGCAGCCAAGGTCGGAGACAGGGAGGATGGGGTCAGCCCCAGCATTTT. As protein: CASSQGRRQGGWGQPQHF.

This sequence joins TRBV7-8 and TRBJ2-7; D might be TRBD1 (6 bases). Trimming removed 5 bases from V and 5 bases from J, with 19 bases in between. The CDR3 extends over 15 amino acids. Germline-derived CDR1 and CDR2 are SGHVS and FQNEAQ. CDR3 nucleotide sequence: TGTGCCAGCAGCCACTGGGGGCTAGCTTCCCACGAGCAGTACTTC. This encodes CASSHWGLASHEQYF.

The rearrangement links TRBV7-9 to TRBJ1-2; the match to TRBD1 covers 9 bases. Germline CDR1 and CDR2: SEHNR and FQNEAQ (reference sequence). Unmatched junction bases numbered 20, after V lost 11 bases and J lost 4 bases. The CDR3 extends over 17 amino acids. CDR3 sequence: CAWGGSGQGTLSYGYTF. CDR3 coding DNA: TGTGCCTGGGGAGGTTCGGGACAGGGCACCCTAAGCTATGGCTACACCTTC.

This clone was picked up one time. The CDR3 coding sequence is TGTGCCAGCAGCACCGGGTGGCTCTACAATGAGCAGTTCTTC. Translation: CASSTGWLYNEQFF. The rearrangement uses TRBV7-9 and TRBJ2-1; D unresolved. Per germline, CDR1 SEHNR and CDR2 FQNEAQ (reference sequence). The CDR3 runs 14 residues. The V end lost 5 bases, the J end lost 3 bases, and 11 bases lay between the germline ends.

The chain carries TRBV5-8 and TRBJ1-4; D call uncertain. CDR1 and CDR2 from the germline V gene are SGHTS and YDEGEE. This CDR3 has 16 residues. The V end lost 3 bases, the J end lost 0 bases, and 12 bases lay between the germline ends. Written as DNA, the CDR3 is TGTGCCAGCAGCTCCACTTTAGCGGCAACTAATGAAAAACTGTTTTTT. Residues: CASSSTLAATNEKLFF.

The chain recombines TRBV12-3 or TRBV12-4 with TRBJ1-5; D remains ambiguous. Trimming removed 8 bases from V and 7 bases from J, with 12 bases in between. The CDR3 covers 12 residues. CDR3 sequence: CASAGGSQPQHF. In nucleotides, the CDR3 is TGTGCCAGCGCGGGCGGGTCGCAGCCCCAGCATTTT.

The rearrangement joins TRBV19 to TRBJ2-1, with a weak D call TRBD2 (6 bases). Germline assignment: CDR1 LNHDA and CDR2 SQIVND (reference sequence). V lost 2 bases to trimming and J lost 0 bases, with 17 bases between them. This CDR3 has 18 residues. The CDR3 sequence: CASSITLFGGSSYNEQFF. CDR3 coding DNA: TGTGCCAGTAGTATAACCCTTTTCGGGGGAAGCTCCTACAATGAGCAGTTCTTC.